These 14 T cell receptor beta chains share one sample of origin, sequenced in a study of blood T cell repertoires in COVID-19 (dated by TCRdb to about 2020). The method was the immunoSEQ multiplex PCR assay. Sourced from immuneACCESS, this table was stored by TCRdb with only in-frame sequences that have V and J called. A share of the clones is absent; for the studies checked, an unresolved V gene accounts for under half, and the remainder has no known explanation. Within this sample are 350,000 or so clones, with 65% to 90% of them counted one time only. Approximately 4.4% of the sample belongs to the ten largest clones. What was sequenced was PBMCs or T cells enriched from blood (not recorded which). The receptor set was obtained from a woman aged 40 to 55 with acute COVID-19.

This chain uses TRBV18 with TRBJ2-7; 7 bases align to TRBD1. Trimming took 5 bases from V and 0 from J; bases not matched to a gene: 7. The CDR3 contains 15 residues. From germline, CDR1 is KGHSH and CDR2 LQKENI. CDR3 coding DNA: TGTGCCAGCTCAGTCTCCGGGACAGCCTCCTACGAGCAGTACTTC. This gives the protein CASSVSGTASYEQYF. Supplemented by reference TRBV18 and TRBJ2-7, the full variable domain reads NAGVMQNPRHLVRRRGQEARLRCSPMKGHSHVYWYRQLPEEGLKFMVYLQKENIIDESGMPKERFSAEFPKEGPSILRIQQVVRGDSAAYFCASSVSGTASYEQYFGPGTRLTVT.

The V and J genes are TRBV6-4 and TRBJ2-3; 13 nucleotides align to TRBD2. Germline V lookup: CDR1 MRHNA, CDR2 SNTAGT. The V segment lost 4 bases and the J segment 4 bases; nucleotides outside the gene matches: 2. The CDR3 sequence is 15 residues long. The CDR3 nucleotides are TGTGCCAGCAGTGTGACTAGCGGGAGGCCAGATACGCAGTATTTT. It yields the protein CASSVTSGRPDTQYF.

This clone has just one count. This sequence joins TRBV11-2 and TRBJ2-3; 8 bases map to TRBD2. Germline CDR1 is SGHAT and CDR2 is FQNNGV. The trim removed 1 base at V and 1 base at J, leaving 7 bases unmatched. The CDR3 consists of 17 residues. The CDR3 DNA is TGTGCCAGCAGCTTAGTCCCAACTAGCGGAGGCACAGATACGCAGTATTTT. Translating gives CASSLVPTSGGTDTQYF.

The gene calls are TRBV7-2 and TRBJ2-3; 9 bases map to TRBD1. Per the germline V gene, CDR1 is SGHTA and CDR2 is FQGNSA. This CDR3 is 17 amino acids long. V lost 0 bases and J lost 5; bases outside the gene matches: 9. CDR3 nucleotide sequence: TGTGCCAGCAGCTTAGCTGGGACAGGGTCTAGGAAAGATACGCAGTATTTT. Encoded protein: CASSLAGTGSRKDTQYF.

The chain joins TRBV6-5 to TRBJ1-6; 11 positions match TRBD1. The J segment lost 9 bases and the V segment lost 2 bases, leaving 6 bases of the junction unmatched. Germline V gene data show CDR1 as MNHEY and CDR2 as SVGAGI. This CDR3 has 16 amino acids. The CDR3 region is CASSYGTGGIGSPLHF. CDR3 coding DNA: TGTGCCAGCAGTTACGGGACAGGGGGGATCGGTTCACCCCTCCACTTT.

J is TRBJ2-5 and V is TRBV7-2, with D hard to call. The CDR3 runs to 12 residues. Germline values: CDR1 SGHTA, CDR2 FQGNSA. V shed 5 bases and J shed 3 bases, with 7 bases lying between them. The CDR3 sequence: CASSRLEETQYF. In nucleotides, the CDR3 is TGTGCCAGCAGCAGACTGGAAGAGACCCAGTACTTC.

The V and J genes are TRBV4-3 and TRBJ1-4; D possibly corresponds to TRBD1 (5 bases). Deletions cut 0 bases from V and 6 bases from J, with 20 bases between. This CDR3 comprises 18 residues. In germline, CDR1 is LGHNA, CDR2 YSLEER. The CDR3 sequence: CASSQEPLGGVLYEKLFF. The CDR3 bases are TGCGCCAGCAGCCAAGAGCCCCTCGGAGGGGTACTTTATGAAAAACTGTTTTTT.

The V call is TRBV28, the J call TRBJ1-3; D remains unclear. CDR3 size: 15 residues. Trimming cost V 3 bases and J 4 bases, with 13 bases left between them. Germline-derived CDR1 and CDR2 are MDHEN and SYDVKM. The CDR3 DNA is TGTGCCAGCAGTTTGACCAGCAAGAGGGGAAACACCATATATTTT. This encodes CASSLTSKRGNTIYF.

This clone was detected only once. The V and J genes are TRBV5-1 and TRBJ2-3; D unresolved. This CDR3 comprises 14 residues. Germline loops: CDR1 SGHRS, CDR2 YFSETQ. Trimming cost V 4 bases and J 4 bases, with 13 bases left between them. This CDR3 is CASSGRGPPDTQYF. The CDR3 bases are TGCGCCAGCAGCGGAAGAGGTCCCCCAGATACGCAGTATTTT.

The CDR3 sequence is CASSTLITGSEQYF. The CDR3 DNA is TGTGCCAGTTCGACACTAATCACAGGGTCCGAGCAGTACTTC. The chain joins TRBV28 to TRBJ2-7, with D tentatively TRBD1 (6 bases). There are 14 residues in the CDR3. CDR1 MDHEN and CDR2 SYDVKM come from the germline V gene. V lost 9 bases, J lost 6 bases, and 21 bases lay in between.

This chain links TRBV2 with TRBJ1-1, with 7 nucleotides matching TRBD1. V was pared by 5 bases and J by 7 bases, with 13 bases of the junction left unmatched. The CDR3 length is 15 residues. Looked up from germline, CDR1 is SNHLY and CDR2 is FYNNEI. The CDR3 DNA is TGTGCCAGCAGTATAAGCCCGACAGGGTCGGGTGAAGCTTTCTTT. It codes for CASSISPTGSGEAFF. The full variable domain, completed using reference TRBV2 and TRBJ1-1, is EPEVTQTPSHQVTQMGQEVILRCVPISNHLYFYWYRQILGQKVEFLVSFYNNEISEKSEIFDDQFSVERPDGSNFTLKIRSTKLEDSAMYFCASSISPTGSGEAFFGQGTRLTVV.

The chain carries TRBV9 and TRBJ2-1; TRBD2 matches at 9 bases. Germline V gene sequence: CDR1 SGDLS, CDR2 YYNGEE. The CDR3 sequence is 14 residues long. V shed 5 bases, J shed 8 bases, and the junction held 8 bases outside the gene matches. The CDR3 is CASRGRREGDEQFF. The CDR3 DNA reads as TGTGCCAGCAGGGGCCGGCGGGAGGGTGATGAGCAGTTCTTC.

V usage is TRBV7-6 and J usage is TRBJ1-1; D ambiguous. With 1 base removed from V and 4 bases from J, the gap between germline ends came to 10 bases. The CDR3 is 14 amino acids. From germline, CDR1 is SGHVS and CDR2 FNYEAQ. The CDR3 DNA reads TGTGCCAGCAGCTTAGACGGGGTCGGCACTGAAGCTTTCTTT. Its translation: CASSLDGVGTEAFF.

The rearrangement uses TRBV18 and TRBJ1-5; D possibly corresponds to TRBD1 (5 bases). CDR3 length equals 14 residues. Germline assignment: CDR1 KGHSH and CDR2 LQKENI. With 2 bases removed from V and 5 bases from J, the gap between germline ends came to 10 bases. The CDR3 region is CASSPLDTDQPQHF. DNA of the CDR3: TGTGCCAGCTCACCATTGGACACAGATCAGCCCCAGCATTTT. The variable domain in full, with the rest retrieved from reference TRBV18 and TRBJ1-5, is NAGVMQNPRHLVRRRGQEARLRCSPMKGHSHVYWYRQLPEEGLKFMVYLQKENIIDESGMPKERFSAEFPKEGPSILRIQQVVRGDSAAYFCASSPLDTDQPQHFGDGTRLSIL.